Below are 23 T cell receptor beta chains sequenced from a single sample in a study of PD-L1 blockade in urothelial cancer. Here immunoSEQ multiplex PCR was the method, and the copy in TCRdb shows in-frame clones only, minus some. The data show roughly 28,000 clones, under 90% seen once. Indicated time point: peripheral blood 6 weeks after treatment start. Source: PBMCs, taken around atezolizumab (anti-PD-L1) treatment. The receptors here all came from a man in his 70s with urothelial cancer.

The chain combines TRBV5-5 with TRBJ2-2, with D possibly TRBD2 on 6 matching bases. CDR1 is SGHKS and CDR2 is YYEKEE in the germline V gene (reference sequence). CDR3 size: 13 residues. V was shortened by 0 bases and J by 8 bases, with 8 bases between the two germline ends. This CDR3 is CASSLGLGGELFF. CDR3 bases: TGTGCCAGCAGCTTGGGACTAGGTGGGGAGCTGTTTTTT.

The chain carries TRBV5-4 and TRBJ2-1; D ambiguous. Trimming removed 4 bases at V and 2 bases at J, with 16 bases between. CDR3 length: 16 residues. Germline V gives CDR1 SGHNT, CDR2 YYREEE (reference sequence). CDR3 coding DNA: TGTGCCAGCAGCCAACAGACCAGCCATACCTACAATGAGCAGTTCTTC. Translated: CASSQQTSHTYNEQFF.

The chain carries TRBV6-6 and TRBJ1-3; TRBD1 agrees at 8 bases. CDR3 length: 14 amino acids. V was pared by 9 bases and J by 1 base, with 5 bases of the junction left unmatched. Germline CDR1 MNHNY, CDR2 SVGAGI (reference sequence). CDR3 in amino acids: CASGGQVSGNTIYF. The DNA for the CDR3 is TGTGCCAGTGGGGGACAGGTTTCTGGAAACACCATATATTTT.

This chain uses TRBV21-1 with TRBJ1-1; the D call in the table, TRBD1, was not verified against the DNA. TRBV21-1 is a listed pseudogene. This CDR3 has 13 amino acids. The CDR3 DNA is TGTGCCAGCCGAAACTCCGGGGACAGTGAAGCTTTCTTT. It is translated as CASRNSGDSEAFF.

CDR3 in amino acids: CASSLFGANTGELFF. For the CDR3, the DNA is TGTGCCAGCAGCTTATTTGGAGCGAACACCGGGGAGCTGTTTTTT. The V and J genes are TRBV7-9 and TRBJ2-2; D uncertain. V lost 2 bases, J lost 0 bases, and 7 bases lay in between. Germline V gene data show CDR1 as SEHNR and CDR2 as FQNEAQ (reference sequence). The length of the CDR3 is 15 residues. The whole variable domain, filled in from reference TRBV7-9 and TRBJ2-2, reads DTGVSQNPRHKITKRGQNVTFRCDPISEHNRLYWYRQTLGQGPEFLTYFQNEAQLEKSRLLSDRFSAERPKGSFSTLEIQRTEQGDSAMYLCASSLFGANTGELFFGEGSRLTVL.

DNA for the CDR3: TGTGCCAGCAGTTTGGGCGGGAGGGCAATGAATGAGCAGTTCTTC. Its translation is CASSLGGRAMNEQFF. The gene calls are TRBV28 and TRBJ2-1; TRBD2 matches 9 bases. Germline V gene sequence: CDR1 MDHEN, CDR2 SYDVKM. This CDR3 is built from 15 residues. Trimming removed 3 bases from V and 7 bases from J; junction bases left unmatched: 7.

The rearrangement links TRBV7-8 to TRBJ2-5, with 8 positions matching TRBD1. V gave up 4 bases and J gave up 5 bases; unmatched junction bases: 6. In germline, CDR1 is SGHVS, CDR2 FQNEAQ. This CDR3 has 14 amino acids. The chain's CDR3 is CASSSDRGRETQYF. Here the CDR3 DNA reads TGTGCCAGCAGCTCAGACAGGGGCCGGGAGACCCAGTACTTC.

The rearrangement links TRBV5-1 to TRBJ2-7, with D perhaps matching TRBD1 (6 bases). CDR1 is SGHRS and CDR2 is YFSETQ in the germline V gene. V lost 4 bases and J lost 5, with 13 bases in between. The CDR3 totals 13 residues. CDR3: CASSPETGNEQYF. As DNA, the CDR3 is TGCGCCAGCAGCCCCGAAACAGGGAACGAGCAGTACTTC.

The chain couples TRBV28 to TRBJ1-2, with TRBD1 matching over 9 bases. V shed 8 bases and J 5 bases; nucleotides not matched to a gene: 9. The CDR3 is 14 amino acids. Germline loops: CDR1 MDHEN, CDR2 SYDVKM. CDR3 nucleotides: TGTGCCAGCGGATCGGTCGGGACAGGGTATGGCTACACCTTC. It yields the protein CASGSVGTGYGYTF.

The chain employs TRBV5-8 and TRBJ2-3; TRBD2 is a possible D gene (5 bases). Looked up from germline, CDR1 is SGHTS and CDR2 is YDEGEE. Trimming removed 4 bases from V and 6 bases from J, with 24 bases in between. The CDR3 runs 17 residues. DNA for the CDR3: TGTGCCAGCAGCCGTGCCCCCTACGGTCCCCGGGGTGATACGCAGTATTTT. Translation: CASSRAPYGPRGDTQYF. The full variable domain, completed using reference TRBV5-8 and TRBJ2-3, is EAGVTQSPTHLIKTRGQQATLRCSPISGHTSVYWYQQALGLGLQFLLWYDEGEERNRGNFPPRFSGRQFPNYSSELNVNALELEDSALYLCASSRAPYGPRGDTQYFGPGTRLTVL.

This sequence joins TRBV7-8 and TRBJ2-3; 12 nucleotides agree with TRBD2. Germline loops: CDR1 SGHVS, CDR2 FQNEAQ. V was clipped by 4 bases and J by 4 bases; unmatched bases: 6. The length of the CDR3 is 16 residues. In DNA form, the CDR3 reads TGTGCCAGCAGCTCGCTAGCGGGGGGGAGGGCAGATACGCAGTATTTT. It encodes CASSSLAGGRADTQYF.

The chain has TRBV13 and TRBJ1-1, with 8 positions matching TRBD1. The CDR3 is 17 amino acids. Trimming took 4 bases from V and 5 from J; bases not matched to a gene: 15. Germline V gene data show CDR1 as PRHDT and CDR2 as FYEKMQ (reference sequence). The CDR3 nucleotides are TGTGCCAGCAGCTCCCTAAGCAGACAGGGGTCGAGGACTGAAGCTTTCTTT. It codes for CASSSLSRQGSRTEAFF.

The chain joins TRBV27 to TRBJ2-7; TRBD1 matches 10 bases. Germline V gives CDR1 MNHEY, CDR2 SMNVEV (reference sequence). V lost 5 bases and J lost 4; bases outside the gene matches: 5. CDR3 length: 14 amino acids. The CDR3 region is CASSPDRGEYEQYF. The CDR3 nucleotides are TGTGCCAGCAGTCCGGACAGGGGGGAGTACGAGCAGTACTTC.

The chain employs TRBV11-2 and TRBJ1-1; D ambiguous. The CDR3 consists of 14 residues. The V end was cut by 3 bases, the J end by 4 bases, with 12 bases between. Germline loops: CDR1 SGHAT, CDR2 FQNNGV. The CDR3 nucleotides are TGTGCCAGCAGCTTGGAGGGCCTCGGCACTGAAGCTTTCTTT. Its protein product is CASSLEGLGTEAFF.

This chain links TRBV10-3 with TRBJ1-2; D ambiguous. Trimming shortened V by 4 bases and J by 2 bases, and 17 bases separated the two germline ends. The CDR3 covers 16 residues. Germline CDR1 is ENHRY and CDR2 is SYGVKD. The CDR3: CAISGKGEGGNYGYTF. CDR3 sequence (DNA): TGTGCCATCAGTGGAAAGGGAGAGGGAGGGAACTATGGCTACACCTTC.

The rearrangement uses TRBV28 and TRBJ1-4; D unclear. Per the germline V gene, CDR1 is MDHEN and CDR2 is SYDVKM. The CDR3 is 15 amino acids. Trimming took 4 bases from V and 8 from J, leaving 17 bases between them. The CDR3 loop is CASSSRGSRREKLFF. DNA of the CDR3: TGTGCCAGCAGTTCCCGGGGAAGCAGGAGGGAAAAACTGTTTTTT.

V and J are TRBV9 and TRBJ1-3, with TRBD1 as a possible D gene (6 bases). The length of the CDR3 is 13 residues. CDR1 is SGDLS, CDR2 YYNGEE, per germline. The V and J ends lost 4 bases and 5 bases respectively, with 10 bases between them. DNA for the CDR3: TGTGCCAGCAGCTCCGACAGGCGAAACACCATATATTTT. This codes for CASSSDRRNTIYF.

The gene calls are TRBV28 and TRBJ2-7, with D possibly being TRBD2 (5 bases). V lost 2 bases and J 0 bases, leaving 11 bases between the germline ends. Germline V gene lookup returns CDR1 MDHEN and CDR2 SYDVKM. The CDR3 runs 15 residues. The CDR3 protein is CASSLGGLSSYEQYF. CDR3 DNA: TGTGCCAGCAGTTTAGGCGGGTTAAGCTCCTACGAGCAGTACTTC.

The chain recombines TRBV28 with TRBJ2-1; the match to TRBD2 covers 13 bases. Per the germline V gene, CDR1 is MDHEN and CDR2 is SYDVKM. The CDR3 is made up of 15 amino acids. V lost 6 bases, J lost 5 bases, and 4 bases stayed unmatched. The CDR3 bases are TGTGCCAGCAGAAAACTAGCGGGAGGGGACAATGAGCAGTTCTTC. It translates to CASRKLAGGDNEQFF.

This chain joins TRBV19 and TRBJ2-1; 10 nucleotides match TRBD1. V lost 4 bases, J lost 8 bases, and 8 bases stayed unmatched. This CDR3 region has 15 residues. Germline V gene sequence: CDR1 LNHDA, CDR2 SQIVND (reference sequence). CDR3 DNA: TGTGCCAGTAGTACCCGACAGGGGGCTCGGGATGAGCAGTTCTTC. This gives the protein CASSTRQGARDEQFF. The whole variable domain, remainder taken from reference TRBV19 and TRBJ2-1, is DGGITQSPKYLFRKEGQNVTLSCEQNLNHDAMYWYRQDPGQGLRLIYYSQIVNDFQKGDIAEGYSVSREKKESFPLTVTSAQKNPTAFYLCASSTRQGARDEQFFGPGTRLTVL.

The chain combines TRBV7-3 with TRBJ2-3; 9 positions match TRBD1. V was clipped by 4 bases and J by 2 bases; unmatched bases: 4. The CDR3 has 15 amino acids. Germline loops: CDR1 SGHTA, CDR2 FQGTGA. CDR3 amino acids: CASSSQGADTDTQYF. CDR3 bases: TGTGCCAGCAGCTCACAGGGGGCGGACACAGATACGCAGTATTTT.

This rearrangement joins TRBV7-8 to TRBJ1-5; tentatively, D is TRBD1 (6 bases). V was shortened by 5 bases and J by 1 base, with 15 bases between the two germline ends. Germline V gives CDR1 SGHVS, CDR2 FQNEAQ. The CDR3 is 16 residues long. The CDR3 coding sequence is TGTGCCAGCAGCGCAATTCGGACAGAGAGCAATCAGCCCCAGCATTTT. Its protein product is CASSAIRTESNQPQHF.

The chain joins TRBV9 to TRBJ2-6; no firm D call. The length of the CDR3 is 15 residues. CDR1 and CDR2 (germline): SGDLS, YYNGEE. V was trimmed by 0 bases and J by 1 base, leaving 5 bases between them. CDR3 loop: CASSVAPSGANVLTF. The DNA of the CDR3 is TGTGCCAGCAGCGTAGCCCCGTCTGGGGCCAACGTCCTGACTTTC.